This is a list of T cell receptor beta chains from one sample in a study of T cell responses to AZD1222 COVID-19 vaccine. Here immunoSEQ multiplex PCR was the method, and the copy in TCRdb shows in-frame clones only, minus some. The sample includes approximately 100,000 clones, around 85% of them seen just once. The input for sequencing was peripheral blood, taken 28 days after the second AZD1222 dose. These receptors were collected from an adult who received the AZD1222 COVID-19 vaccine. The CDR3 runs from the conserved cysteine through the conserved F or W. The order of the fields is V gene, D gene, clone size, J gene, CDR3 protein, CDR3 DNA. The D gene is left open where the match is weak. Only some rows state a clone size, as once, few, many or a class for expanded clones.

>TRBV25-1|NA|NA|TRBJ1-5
CASSWSNQPQHF
TGTGCCAGCAGCTGGAGCAATCAGCCCCAGCATTTT
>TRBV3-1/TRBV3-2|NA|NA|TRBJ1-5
CASTSGNSNQPQHF
TGTGCCAGCACGTCAGGGAATAGCAATCAGCCCCAGCATTTT
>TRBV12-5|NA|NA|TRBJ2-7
CASGLTPGGTYEQYF
TGTGCTAGTGGTTTGACTCCAGGGGGGACCTACGAGCAGTACTTC
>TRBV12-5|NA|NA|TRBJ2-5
CASGFTGAQYF
TGTGCTAGTGGTTTTACCGGTGCCCAGTACTTC
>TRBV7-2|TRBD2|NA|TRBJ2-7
CASSSLAGGPREQYF
TGTGCCAGCAGCTCCTTAGCGGGAGGGCCGCGCGAGCAGTACTTC
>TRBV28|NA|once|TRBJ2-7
CASRHPIGSGLGTHYEQYF
TGTGCCAGCAGACACCCAATAGGCAGTGGTTTGGGGACACACTACGAGCAGTACTTC
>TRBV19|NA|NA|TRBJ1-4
CASTGIGKLFF
TGTGCCAGTACCGGCATTGGAAAACTGTTTTTT
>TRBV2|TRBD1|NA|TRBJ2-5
CASSYGQGKFETQYF
TGTGCCAGCAGTTACGGACAGGGGAAATTTGAGACCCAGTACTTC
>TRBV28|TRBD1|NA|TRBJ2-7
CASSLGTAYEQYF
TGTGCCAGCAGCCTAGGGACAGCCTACGAGCAGTACTTC
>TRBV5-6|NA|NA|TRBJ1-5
CASSILGGLNQPQHF
TGTGCCAGCAGCATATTAGGAGGGCTGAATCAGCCCCAGCATTTT
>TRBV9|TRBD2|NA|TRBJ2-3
CASSAGGDPTFTQYF
TGTGCCAGCAGCGCCGGGGGGGACCCTACCTTTACGCAGTATTTT
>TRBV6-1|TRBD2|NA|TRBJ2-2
CASSEILWTSGGSANTGELFF
TGTGCCAGCAGTGAAATCCTGTGGACTAGCGGGGGGTCCGCGAACACCGGGGAGCTGTTTTTT
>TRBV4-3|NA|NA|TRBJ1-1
CASSQYPGVGTEAFF
TGCGCCAGCAGCCAATACCCGGGCGTCGGCACTGAAGCTTTCTTT
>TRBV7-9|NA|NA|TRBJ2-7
CASSFPGASYEQYF
TGTGCCAGCAGCTTCCCGGGGGCCTCCTACGAGCAGTACTTC
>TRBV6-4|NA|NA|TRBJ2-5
CASSDQAQAYQETQYF
TGTGCCAGCAGTGACCAGGCCCAGGCGTACCAAGAGACCCAGTACTTC
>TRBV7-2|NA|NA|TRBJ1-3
CASSFVSRSGNTIYF
TGTGCCAGCAGCTTTGTCAGTCGCTCTGGAAACACCATATATTTT
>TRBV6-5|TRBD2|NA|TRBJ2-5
CASSYGTSGMETQYF
TGTGCCAGCAGTTACGGGACTAGCGGGATGGAGACCCAGTACTTC